The clone carrying this TCR beta chain was observed a handful of times. No antigen is known for it. This record comes from a study of beta chain features in type 1 diabetes. Regarding the study as a whole: The naive, central memory and Treg TCRB repertoires of patients appeared to be more similar to one another than those of healthy donors.

It was one heparinised blood draw, averaging roughly 100 mL, that each donor gave. Trimming cost V 5 bases and J 4 bases, with 12 bases left between them. CDR3 size: 13 residues. The germline V gene encodes CDR1 SGHDT and CDR2 YYEEEE. The sequenced template was cDNA made from the entire isolated RNA. Sequencing used immunoSEQ multiplex PCR; TCRdb keeps in-frame clones, though not all of them. The table includes over 700,000 clones, about a sixth detected once. The sample consisted of naive CD4+ T cells from blood. This chain uses TRBV5-6 with TRBJ1-2; tentatively, D is TRBD1 (5 bases). This receptor was identified in a woman aged 18-29 years in good health. In nucleotides, the CDR3 is TGTGCCAGCAGTTTAGGGGAAGGCTATGGCTACACCTTC. Residues: CASSLGEGYGYTF.